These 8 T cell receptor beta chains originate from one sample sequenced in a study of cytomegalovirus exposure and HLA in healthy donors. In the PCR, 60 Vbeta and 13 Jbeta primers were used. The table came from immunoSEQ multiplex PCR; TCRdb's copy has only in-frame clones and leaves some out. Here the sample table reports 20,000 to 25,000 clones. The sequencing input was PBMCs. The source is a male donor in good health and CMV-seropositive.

The CDR3 protein is CASSPNPTEPPQHF. CDR3 nucleotides: TGCGCCAGCAGCCCGAACCCTACAGAACCGCCCCAGCATTTT. V is TRBV5-1 and J is TRBJ1-5, with D uncertain. The V gene lost 4 bases and the J gene lost 9 bases, with 17 bases spanning the gap. The CDR3 runs to 14 residues. Germline V gene data show CDR1 as SGHRS and CDR2 as YFSETQ. Using reference TRBV5-1 and TRBJ1-5 for the parts outside the CDR3, the full variable domain is KAGVTQTPRYLIKTRGQQVTLSCSPISGHRSVSWYQQTPGQGLQFLFEYFSETQRNKGNFPGRFSGRQFSNSRSEMNVSTLELGDSALYLCASSPNPTEPPQHFGDGTRLSIL.

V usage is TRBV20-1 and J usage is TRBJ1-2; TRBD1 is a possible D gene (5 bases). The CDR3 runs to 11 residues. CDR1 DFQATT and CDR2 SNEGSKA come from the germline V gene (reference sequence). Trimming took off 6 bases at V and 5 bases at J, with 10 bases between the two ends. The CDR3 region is CSAPTEYGYTF. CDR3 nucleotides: TGCAGTGCACCGACAGAGTATGGCTACACCTTC.

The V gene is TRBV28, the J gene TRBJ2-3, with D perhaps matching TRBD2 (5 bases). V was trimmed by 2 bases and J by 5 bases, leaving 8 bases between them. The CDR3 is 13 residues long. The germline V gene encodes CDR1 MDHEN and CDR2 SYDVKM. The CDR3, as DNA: TGTGCCAGCAGTTTAGCGGAGGAAGATACGCAGTATTTT. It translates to CASSLAEEDTQYF.

As DNA, the CDR3 is TGTGCCAGCTCACCGGGACAGGGAAACACTGAAGCTTTCTTT. Translation: CASSPGQGNTEAFF. This chain connects TRBV18 to TRBJ1-1, with TRBD1 matching over 9 bases. This CDR3 is built from 14 residues. With V trimmed by 3 bases and J by 2 bases, 1 base remained unmatched. From germline, CDR1 is KGHSH and CDR2 LQKENI.

CDR3 DNA: TGTGCCAGCAGCCCTAGTCGGGAACCCCTCCACTTT. Its protein is CASSPSREPLHF. The V call is TRBV27, the J call TRBJ1-6; D not resolved. The length of the CDR3 is 12 residues. V was shortened by 6 bases and J by 12 bases, with 12 bases between the two germline ends. CDR1 and CDR2 (germline): MNHEY, SMNVEV (reference sequence).

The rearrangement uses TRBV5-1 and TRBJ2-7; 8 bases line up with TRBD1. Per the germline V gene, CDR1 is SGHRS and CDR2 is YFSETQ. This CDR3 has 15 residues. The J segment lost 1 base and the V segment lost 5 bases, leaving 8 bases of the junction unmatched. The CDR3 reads CASRPGTGLSYEQYF. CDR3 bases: TGCGCCAGCAGGCCCGGGACAGGTCTATCCTACGAGCAGTACTTC.

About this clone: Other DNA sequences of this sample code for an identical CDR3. Written as DNA, the CDR3 is TGCAGTGCTAGAGCGGGAGTAGCCCTCCACTTT. Translating it yields CSARAGVALHF. V and J are TRBV20-1 and TRBJ1-6; no firm D call. CDR1 DFQATT and CDR2 SNEGSKA come from the germline V gene (reference sequence). CDR3 length equals 11 residues. Trimming shortened V by 1 base and J by 14 bases, and 9 bases separated the two germline ends.

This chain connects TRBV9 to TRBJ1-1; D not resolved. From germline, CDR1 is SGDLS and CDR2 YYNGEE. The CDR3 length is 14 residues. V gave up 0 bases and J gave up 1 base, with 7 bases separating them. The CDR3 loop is CASSVDAENTEAFF. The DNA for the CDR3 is TGTGCCAGCAGCGTAGATGCAGAGAACACTGAAGCTTTCTTT.